The 25 T cell receptor beta chains given below trace back to one sample, sequenced in a study of cytomegalovirus exposure and HLA in healthy donors. The PCR made use of 60 Vbeta and 13 Jbeta primers. Sequencing used immunoSEQ multiplex PCR; TCRdb keeps in-frame clones, though not all of them. The table has over 200,000 clones, roughly four fifths seen once. Sequenced: PBMCs. These receptors all stem from a woman aged 40 to 49 in good health and CMV-seronegative.

The chain is built from TRBV5-4 and TRBJ2-1, with D possibly being TRBD1 (5 bases). The CDR3 is 15 residues long. The germline V gene encodes CDR1 SGHNT and CDR2 YYREEE (reference sequence). The V and J ends lost 0 bases and 0 bases respectively, with 7 bases between them. The CDR3 region is CASSLGQPSYNEQFF. CDR3 sequence (DNA): TGTGCCAGCAGCTTGGGACAGCCCTCCTACAATGAGCAGTTCTTC.

V usage is TRBV10-3 and J usage is TRBJ2-2; 9 bases are a match to TRBD1. From germline, CDR1 is ENHRY and CDR2 SYGVKD. V shed 11 bases and J 3 bases; nucleotides not matched to a gene: 7. The CDR3 contains 14 residues. DNA of the CDR3: TGTGCCTCCACCCGGACAGGGGACACCGGGGAGCTGTTTTTT. It is translated as CASTRTGDTGELFF.

The chain carries TRBV25-1 and TRBJ2-7, with 9 nucleotides matching TRBD1. The CDR3 loop spans 15 amino acids. Germline loops: CDR1 MGHDK, CDR2 SYGVNS. Losses at the gene ends were 2 bases for V and 2 bases for J; bases not matched to a gene: 4. The CDR3 DNA follows: TGTGCCAGCAGTGAACCGGGACAGGGTGCCTACGAGCAGTACTTC. It yields the protein CASSEPGQGAYEQYF.

The rearrangement links TRBV5-8 to TRBJ1-2; 9 nucleotides line up with TRBD1. The CDR3 sequence is 15 residues long. The V gene end was trimmed by 5 bases and the J gene end by 4 bases; junction bases not matched to a gene: 9. The germline CDR1 and CDR2 sequences are SGHTS and YDEGEE. The CDR3 protein is CASSSTGGAGYGYTF. In nucleotides, the CDR3 is TGTGCCAGCAGTTCTACAGGGGGCGCGGGCTATGGCTACACCTTC.

This clone showed up just once. The gene calls are TRBV30 and TRBJ2-4, with D tentatively TRBD2 (6 bases). Looked up from germline, CDR1 is GTSNPN and CDR2 is SVGIG (reference sequence). Trimming removed 0 bases at V and 7 bases at J, with 16 bases between. The CDR3 covers 15 residues. CDR3 DNA: TGTGCCTGGAGTGTCGGGGACCGGGACTTGAACATTCAGTACTTC. It encodes CAWSVGDRDLNIQYF.

V usage is TRBV9 and J usage is TRBJ1-1, with no clear D. Trimming cost V 0 bases and J 0 bases, with 9 bases left between them. The CDR3 runs 15 residues. Germline values: CDR1 SGDLS, CDR2 YYNGEE. The DNA of the CDR3 is TGTGCCAGCAGCGTAGCAATGCAGATGAACACTGAAGCTTTCTTT. This encodes CASSVAMQMNTEAFF.

The V call is TRBV6-6, the J call TRBJ2-2; D may be TRBD1 (6 bases). The germline V gene has CDR1 MNHNY and CDR2 SVGAGI (reference sequence). The CDR3 is 16 residues long. Trimming stripped 6 bases from V and 5 bases from J, with 19 bases between. The CDR3 sequence is CASSSRQESTTGELFF. The CDR3, as DNA: TGTGCCAGCAGCTCGAGACAGGAGAGTACAACCGGGGAGCTGTTTTTT.

This clone was observed a handful of times. The chain has TRBV5-6 and TRBJ2-1; tentative D call: TRBD1 (5 bases). V lost 6 bases and J lost 6, with 13 bases in between. Germline CDR1 reads SGHDT; CDR2 reads YYEEEE. This CDR3 spans 13 amino acids. The CDR3, as DNA: TGTGCCAGCATCGACGACAGATCCAATGAGCAGTTCTTC. This gives the protein CASIDDRSNEQFF.

Of note for this clone: Germline is not matched at one junction end, which may reflect a read error. The same CDR3 is also encoded by other DNA sequences in this sample. The rearrangement links TRBV29-1 to TRBJ1-2, with 7 bases that match TRBD1. The V gene's germline CDR1 is SQVTM and CDR2 ANQGSEA. The CDR3 spans 12 residues. The CDR3 loop is CSVGQFDYGYTF. The DNA for the CDR3 is TGCAGCGTGGGACAGTTTGACTATGGCTACACTTTC.

This clone appeared a single time. The chain carries TRBV9 and TRBJ1-2; TRBD1 aligns across 10 bases. CDR1 is SGDLS, CDR2 YYNGEE, per germline. The CDR3 has 15 residues. V shed 0 bases, J shed 4 bases, and the junction held 3 bases outside the gene matches. This CDR3 is CASSVGDRGPYGYTF. DNA for the CDR3: TGTGCCAGCAGCGTAGGGGACAGGGGCCCCTATGGCTACACCTTC.

The chain links TRBV7-6 to TRBJ1-4; possible D gene TRBD1, 5 bases. The germline V and J ends were trimmed by 5 bases and 6 bases, with 16 bases remaining between them. Per the germline V gene, CDR1 is SGHVS and CDR2 is FNYEAQ. The CDR3 is 15 residues long. The CDR3 nucleotides are TGTGCCAGCAGCCCCCGGGGGAGAAGTGATGAAAAACTGTTTTTT. It specifies CASSPRGRSDEKLFF.

This chain links TRBV4-3 with TRBJ1-6; D is unclear. V shed 0 bases and J shed 7 bases, with 13 bases lying between them. Germline CDR1 reads LGHNA; CDR2 reads YSLEER. This CDR3 contains 16 residues. The CDR3 region has the DNA TGCGCCAGCAGCCAAGAAAACAACCTCGGGAATTCACCCCTCCACTTT. Encoded protein: CASSQENNLGNSPLHF.

By share of the sample, this clone is medium-sized. The junction departs from germline at one end; a sequencing error may be responsible. This CDR3 is also generated by other DNA sequences in the sample. This chain connects TRBV7-7 to TRBJ2-2, with 7 bases that match TRBD1. The CDR3 is 15 residues long. Germline V lookup: CDR1 SSHAT, CDR2 FNYEAQ (reference sequence). Here the CDR3 reads CASSSRQGHTGELFF. The CDR3 DNA sequence: TGTGCTAGCAGCTCCCGACAGGGTCACACCGGGGAGCTGTTTTTT. Full variable domain (outside the CDR3, taken from reference TRBV7-7 and TRBJ2-2): GAGVSQSPRYKVTKRGQDVTLRCDPISSHATLYWYQQALGQGPEFLTYFNYEAQPDKSGLPSDRFSAERPEGSISTLTIQRTEQRDSAMYRCASSSRQGHTGELFFGEGSRLTVL.

This chain joins TRBV30 and TRBJ1-2, with 11 bases lining up with TRBD1. The germline V gene encodes CDR1 GTSNPN and CDR2 SVGIG (reference sequence). The CDR3 is made up of 13 amino acids. V shed 2 bases and J 11 bases; nucleotides not matched to a gene: 7. The CDR3 spells CAWSQGQGGVYTF. Written as DNA, the CDR3 is TGTGCCTGGAGTCAGGGACAGGGGGGAGTGTACACCTTC. The whole variable domain, remainder taken from reference TRBV30 and TRBJ1-2, is SQTIHQWPATLVQPVGSPLSLECTVEGTSNPNLYWYRQAAGRGLQLLFYSVGIGQISSEVPQNLSASRPQDRQFILSSKKLLLSDSGFYLCAWSQGQGGVYTFGSGTRLTVV.

The chain carries TRBV7-3 and TRBJ2-2; no clear D. V lost 5 bases, J lost 2 bases, and 9 bases lay in between. Germline lookup yields CDR1 SGHTA and CDR2 FQGTGA. The CDR3 contains 14 residues. In DNA form, the CDR3 reads TGTGCCAGCAGCCAATTAACAAACACCGGGGAGCTGTTTTTT. This sequence encodes CASSQLTNTGELFF.

This clone was detected only once. The chain uses TRBV19 and TRBJ1-1, with 8 bases lining up with TRBD1. The CDR3 sequence is 13 residues long. The J segment lost 11 bases and the V segment lost 8 bases, leaving 13 bases of the junction unmatched. In germline, CDR1 is LNHDA, CDR2 SQIVND (reference sequence). In nucleotides, the CDR3 is TGTGCCAGTGGACAGGGAGGGTGGAGGGCCGCTTTCTTT. It encodes CASGQGGWRAAFF. Supplemented by reference TRBV19 and TRBJ1-1, the full variable domain reads DGGITQSPKYLFRKEGQNVTLSCEQNLNHDAMYWYRQDPGQGLRLIYYSQIVNDFQKGDIAEGYSVSREKKESFPLTVTSAQKNPTAFYLCASGQGGWRAAFFGQGTRLTVV.

The V call is TRBV9, the J call TRBJ2-7; 8 nucleotides match TRBD2. The ends lost 0 bases at V and 2 bases at J; junction bases unmatched: 1. Germline CDR1 reads SGDLS; CDR2 reads YYNGEE. This CDR3 contains 14 residues. The CDR3 sequence is CASSVAGGTYEQYF. CDR3 nucleotide sequence: TGTGCCAGCAGCGTAGCGGGGGGGACCTACGAGCAGTACTTC.

The chain is built from TRBV27 and TRBJ2-1; 7 bases match TRBD2. CDR1 and CDR2 (germline): MNHEY, SMNVEV (reference sequence). This CDR3 contains 15 residues. Trimming at V came to 8 bases and at J to 5 bases, leaving 12 bases not matched to a gene. The CDR3 nucleotides read TGTGCCAGCCAGTTTAGTGGGGGGGTTAACAATGAGCAGTTCTTC. Translation gives CASQFSGGVNNEQFF.

The rearrangement links TRBV30 to TRBJ2-5, with TRBD2 matching over 7 bases. The length of the CDR3 is 14 residues. After removal of 1 base from V and 5 bases from J, the junction contained 7 bases not matched to a gene. Germline assignment: CDR1 GTSNPN and CDR2 SVGIG (reference sequence). This chain's CDR3 is CAWSGGGGGETQYF. In DNA form, the CDR3 reads TGTGCCTGGAGTGGGGGGGGAGGAGGGGAGACCCAGTACTTC.

The CDR3 nucleotides read TGTGCCAGCAGTGGGACAGGGCGTGGAGGCTACACCTTC. Protein: CASSGTGRGGYTF. The chain recombines TRBV6-5 with TRBJ1-2; TRBD1 agrees at 9 bases. J gave up 8 bases and V 5 bases, and 6 bases lay outside the gene matches. CDR1 is MNHEY and CDR2 is SVGAGI in the germline V gene. This CDR3 region has 13 residues.

V and J are TRBV9 and TRBJ1-2; no clear D gene. The CDR3 is 14 amino acids. Germline V gene data show CDR1 as SGDLS and CDR2 as YYNGEE. Trimming cost V 0 bases and J 7 bases, with 13 bases left between them. For the CDR3, the DNA is TGTGCCAGCAGCGTAGGCGGAGCTACCTTTGGCTACACCTTC. It translates to CASSVGGATFGYTF.

The chain has TRBV5-1 and TRBJ2-7; 8 bases match TRBD1. The CDR3 is 15 residues long. With 4 bases clipped from V and 3 bases from J, the junction kept 9 bases outside the gene matches. Per germline, CDR1 SGHRS and CDR2 YFSETQ. The CDR3 sequence is CASSPGTGADYEQYF. The CDR3 DNA reads as TGCGCCAGCAGCCCTGGGACAGGAGCCGACTACGAGCAGTACTTC.

The chain couples TRBV29-1 to TRBJ2-4, with D possibly matching TRBD2 (5 bases). Germline V gene lookup returns CDR1 SQVTM and CDR2 ANQGSEA. CDR3 length: 10 amino acids. V gave up 2 bases and J gave up 9 bases, with 5 bases separating them. This chain's CDR3 is CSVERGIQYF. In DNA, the CDR3 is TGCAGCGTTGAACGGGGCATTCAGTACTTC. Filled out from reference TRBV29-1 and TRBJ2-4, the complete variable domain reads SAVISQKPSRDICQRGTSLTIQCQVDSQVTMMFWYRQQPGQSLTLIATANQGSEATYESGFVIDKFPISRPNLTFSTLTVSNMSPEDSSIYLCSVERGIQYFGAGTRLSVL.

This chain connects TRBV30 to TRBJ2-7, with D possibly matching TRBD2 (6 bases). With 1 base removed from V and 0 bases from J, the gap between germline ends came to 10 bases. This CDR3 is 14 amino acids long. Germline assignment: CDR1 GTSNPN and CDR2 SVGIG (reference sequence). CDR3 DNA sequence: TGTGCCTGGAGTGCGGGAGAGACCTCCTACGAGCAGTACTTC. Amino acid sequence: CAWSAGETSYEQYF.

The J gene is TRBJ2-7, the V gene TRBV27; 7 nucleotides agree with TRBD2. The CDR3 is 13 residues long. CDR1 and CDR2 from the germline V gene are MNHEY and SMNVEV (reference sequence). The junction had 4 bases not matched to a gene; V was cut back by 8 bases and J by 0 bases. The CDR3 coding sequence is TGTGCCAGCTCCGAGCGGGGCTCCTACGAGCAGTACTTC. Protein sequence: CASSERGSYEQYF.